The table lists the clone carrying this TCR beta chain with a few counts. Antigen: not known. The CDR3 totals 13 residues. V lost 5 bases to trimming and J lost 7 bases, with 15 bases between them. The germline CDR1 and CDR2 sequences are SGHVT and SQSDAQ. TCRdb re-analysed the reads in MiXCR, keeping a single row per CDR3 protein. The top ten clones hold 15% to 20% of a sample with roughly 700,000 distinct CDR3 sequences, around a third of them seen once. The record originates from a study of T cell repertoires in cytomegalovirus infection. Study in general: CMV infection and matching HLA type were both indicated by public TCR beta signatures.

Study-wide results and limits: HLA-C-restricted CMV-specific TCR beta clonotypes were dominant in the ex vivo response.

This receptor was taken from a human donor in good health (CMV status not recorded). Some clones in this sample may be carry-over from other donors' samples. This chain joins TRBV7-4 and TRBJ2-7, with D tentatively TRBD2 (6 bases). The sequencing here drew on cultured PBMCs, taken from culture after CMV antigen stimulation. The CDR3 DNA reads TGTGCCAGCAGCGCCGGGACTTCCCGGGAGCAGTACTTC. Translated: CASSAGTSREQYF.